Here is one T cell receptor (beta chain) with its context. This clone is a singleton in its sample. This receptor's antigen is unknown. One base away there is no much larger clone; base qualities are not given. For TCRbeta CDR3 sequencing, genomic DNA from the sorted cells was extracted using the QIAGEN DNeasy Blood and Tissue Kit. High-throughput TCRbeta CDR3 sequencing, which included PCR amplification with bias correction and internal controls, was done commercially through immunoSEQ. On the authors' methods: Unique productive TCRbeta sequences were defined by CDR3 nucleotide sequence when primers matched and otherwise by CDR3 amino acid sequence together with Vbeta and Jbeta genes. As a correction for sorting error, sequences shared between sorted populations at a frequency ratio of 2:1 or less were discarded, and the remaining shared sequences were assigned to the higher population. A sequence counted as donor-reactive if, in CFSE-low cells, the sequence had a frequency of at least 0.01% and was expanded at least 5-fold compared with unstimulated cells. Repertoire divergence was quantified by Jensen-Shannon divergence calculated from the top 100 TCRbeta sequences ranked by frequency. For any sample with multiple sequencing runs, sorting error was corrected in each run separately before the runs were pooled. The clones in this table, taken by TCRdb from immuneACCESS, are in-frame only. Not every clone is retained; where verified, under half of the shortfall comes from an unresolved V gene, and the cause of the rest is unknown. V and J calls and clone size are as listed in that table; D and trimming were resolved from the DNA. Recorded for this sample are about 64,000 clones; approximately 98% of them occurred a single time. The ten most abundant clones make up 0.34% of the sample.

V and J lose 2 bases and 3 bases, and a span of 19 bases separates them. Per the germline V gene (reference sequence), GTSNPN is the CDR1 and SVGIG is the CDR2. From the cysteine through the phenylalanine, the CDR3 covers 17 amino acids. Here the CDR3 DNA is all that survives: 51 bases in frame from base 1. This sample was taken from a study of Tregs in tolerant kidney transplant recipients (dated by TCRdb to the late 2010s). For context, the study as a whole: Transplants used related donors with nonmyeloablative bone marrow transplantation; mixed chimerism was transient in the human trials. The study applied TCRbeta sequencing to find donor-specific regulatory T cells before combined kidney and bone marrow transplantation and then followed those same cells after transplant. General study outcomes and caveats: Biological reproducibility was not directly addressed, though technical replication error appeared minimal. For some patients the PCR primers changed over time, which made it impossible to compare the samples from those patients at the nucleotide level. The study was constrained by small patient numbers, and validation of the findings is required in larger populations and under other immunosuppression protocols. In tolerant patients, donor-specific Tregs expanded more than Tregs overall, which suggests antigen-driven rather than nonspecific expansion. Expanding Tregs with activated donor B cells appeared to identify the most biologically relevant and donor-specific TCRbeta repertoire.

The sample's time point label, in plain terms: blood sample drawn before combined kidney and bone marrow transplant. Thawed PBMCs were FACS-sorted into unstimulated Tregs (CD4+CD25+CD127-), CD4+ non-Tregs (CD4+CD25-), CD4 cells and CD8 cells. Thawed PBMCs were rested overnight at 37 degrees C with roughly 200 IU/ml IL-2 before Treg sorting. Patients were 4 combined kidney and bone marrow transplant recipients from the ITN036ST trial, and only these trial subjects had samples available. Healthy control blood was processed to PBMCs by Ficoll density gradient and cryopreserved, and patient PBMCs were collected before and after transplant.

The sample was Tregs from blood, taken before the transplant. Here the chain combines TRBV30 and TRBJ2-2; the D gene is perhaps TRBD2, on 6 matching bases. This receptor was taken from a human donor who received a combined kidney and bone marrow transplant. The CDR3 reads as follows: CAWSTLGGMRYTGELFF. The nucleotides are TGTGCCTGGAGTACCCTTGGGGGGATGCGGTACACCGGGGAGCTGTTTTTT.